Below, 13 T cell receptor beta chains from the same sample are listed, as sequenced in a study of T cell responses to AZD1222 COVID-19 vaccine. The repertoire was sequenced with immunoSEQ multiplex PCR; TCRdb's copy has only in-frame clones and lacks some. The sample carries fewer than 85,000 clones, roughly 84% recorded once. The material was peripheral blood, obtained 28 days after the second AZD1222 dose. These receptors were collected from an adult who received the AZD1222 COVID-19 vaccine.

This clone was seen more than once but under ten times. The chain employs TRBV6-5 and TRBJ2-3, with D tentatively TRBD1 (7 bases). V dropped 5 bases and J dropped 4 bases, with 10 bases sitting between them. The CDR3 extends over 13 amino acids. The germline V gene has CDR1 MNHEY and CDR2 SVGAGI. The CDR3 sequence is CASSQGGPDTQYF. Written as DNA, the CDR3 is TGTGCCAGCAGTCAGGGGGGCCCAGATACGCAGTATTTT.

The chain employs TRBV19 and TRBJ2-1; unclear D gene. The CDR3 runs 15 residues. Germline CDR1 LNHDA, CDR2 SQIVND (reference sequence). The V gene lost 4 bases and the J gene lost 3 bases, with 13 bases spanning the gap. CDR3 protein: CASSKRPVDYNEQFF. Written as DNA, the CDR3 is TGTGCCAGTAGTAAAAGACCTGTAGACTACAATGAGCAGTTCTTC.

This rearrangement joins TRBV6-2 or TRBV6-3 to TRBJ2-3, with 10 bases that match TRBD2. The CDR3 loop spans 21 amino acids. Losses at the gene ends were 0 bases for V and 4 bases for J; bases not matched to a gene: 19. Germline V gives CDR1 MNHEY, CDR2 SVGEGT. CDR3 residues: CASSYSLSYSTSGDLPDTQYF. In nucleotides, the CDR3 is TGTGCCAGCAGTTACTCCCTCTCATACTCTACTAGCGGGGATCTACCAGATACGCAGTATTTT.

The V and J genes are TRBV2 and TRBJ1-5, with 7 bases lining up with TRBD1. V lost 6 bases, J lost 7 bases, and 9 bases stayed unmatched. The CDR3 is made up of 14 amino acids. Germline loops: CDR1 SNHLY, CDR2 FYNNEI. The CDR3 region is CASSGGGAVQPQHF. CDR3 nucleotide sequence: TGTGCCAGCAGCGGAGGGGGCGCCGTGCAGCCCCAGCATTTT.

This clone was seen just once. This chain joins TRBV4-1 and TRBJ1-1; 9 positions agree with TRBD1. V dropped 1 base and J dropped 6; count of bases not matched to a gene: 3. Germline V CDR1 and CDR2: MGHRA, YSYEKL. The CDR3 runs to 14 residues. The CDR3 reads CASSQGTGAAEAFF. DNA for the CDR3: TGCGCCAGCAGCCAAGGGACAGGGGCCGCTGAAGCTTTCTTT.

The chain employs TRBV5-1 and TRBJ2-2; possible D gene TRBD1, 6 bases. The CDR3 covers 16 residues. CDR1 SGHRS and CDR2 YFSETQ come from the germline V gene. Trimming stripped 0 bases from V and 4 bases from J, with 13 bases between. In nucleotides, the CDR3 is TGCGCCAGCAGCTTGGACGGTTGGGGGCGCACCGGGGAGCTGTTTTTT. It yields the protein CASSLDGWGRTGELFF.

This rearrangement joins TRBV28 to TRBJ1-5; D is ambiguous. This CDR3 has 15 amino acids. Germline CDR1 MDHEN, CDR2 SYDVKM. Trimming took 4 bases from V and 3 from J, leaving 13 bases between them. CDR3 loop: CASSSPEDFNQPQHF. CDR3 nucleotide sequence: TGTGCCAGCAGTTCCCCGGAGGACTTCAATCAGCCCCAGCATTTT.

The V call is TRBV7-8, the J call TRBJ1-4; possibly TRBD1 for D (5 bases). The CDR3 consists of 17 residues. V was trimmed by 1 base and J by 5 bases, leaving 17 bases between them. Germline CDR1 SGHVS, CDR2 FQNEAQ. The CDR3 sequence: CASSLGVIGAPNEKLFF. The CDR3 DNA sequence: TGTGCCAGCAGCTTAGGGGTAATAGGGGCCCCCAATGAAAAACTGTTTTTT.

CDR3 nucleotide sequence: TGCAGCGTCCAAGTTGGGCTTGACACTGAAGCTTTCTTT. Its translation is CSVQVGLDTEAFF. The rearrangement joins TRBV29-1 to TRBJ1-1; D call uncertain. Germline CDR1 and CDR2: SQVTM and ANQGSEA. Trimming took off 6 bases at V and 3 bases at J, with 14 bases between the two ends. CDR3 size: 13 residues.

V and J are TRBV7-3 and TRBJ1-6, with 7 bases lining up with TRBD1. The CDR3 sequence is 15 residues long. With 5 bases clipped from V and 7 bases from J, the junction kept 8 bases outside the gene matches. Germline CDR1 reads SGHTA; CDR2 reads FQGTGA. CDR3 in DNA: TGTGCCAGCAGCCCTACGGGACAGCCAAATTCACCCCTCCACTTT. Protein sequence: CASSPTGQPNSPLHF.

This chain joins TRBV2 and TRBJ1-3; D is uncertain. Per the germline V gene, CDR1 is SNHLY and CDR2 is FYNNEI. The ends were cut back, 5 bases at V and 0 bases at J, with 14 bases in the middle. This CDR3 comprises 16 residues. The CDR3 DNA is TGTGCCAGCAGTAACACCGCACGGCTCTCTGGAAACACCATATATTTT. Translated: CASSNTARLSGNTIYF.

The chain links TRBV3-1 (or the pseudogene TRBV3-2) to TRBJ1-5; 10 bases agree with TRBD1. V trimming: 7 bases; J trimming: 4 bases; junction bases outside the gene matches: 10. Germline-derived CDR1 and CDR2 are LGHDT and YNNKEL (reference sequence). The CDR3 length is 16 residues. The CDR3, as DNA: TGTGCCAGCACGTCGTGGGACAGGGGAGGAAATCAGCCCCAGCATTTT. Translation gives CASTSWDRGGNQPQHF.

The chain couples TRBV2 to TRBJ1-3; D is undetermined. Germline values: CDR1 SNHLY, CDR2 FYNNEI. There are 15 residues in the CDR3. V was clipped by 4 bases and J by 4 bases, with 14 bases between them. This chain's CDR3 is CASSVGPFLGNTIYF. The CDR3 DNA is TGTGCCAGCAGTGTCGGGCCTTTCTTAGGAAACACCATATATTTT.